The 18 T cell receptor beta chains below come from one sample, sequenced in a study of blood T cell repertoires in COVID-19. The table came from immunoSEQ multiplex PCR; TCRdb's copy has only in-frame clones and leaves some out. This table holds roughly 340,000 clones, approximately 87% found once. The sequenced sample consisted of peripheral blood. The receptors originated from a woman aged 50 to 60 with COVID-19, enrolled during active disease.

The chain couples TRBV7-2 to TRBJ2-7; 14 positions match TRBD2. This CDR3 is 15 amino acids long. J lost 6 bases, V lost 8 bases, and 9 bases had no gene match. The germline V gene has CDR1 SGHTA and CDR2 FQGNSA. The CDR3 region is CASGTTGLAGAEQYF. The CDR3 DNA reads TGTGCCAGCGGGACAACGGGACTAGCGGGAGCCGAGCAGTACTTC.

In DNA form, the CDR3 reads TGTGCCAGCAGTTATTGGACAGGGGAGACAGATACGCAGTATTTT. Protein sequence: CASSYWTGETDTQYF. The J gene is TRBJ2-3, the V gene TRBV6-6, with TRBD1 identical over 9 bases. V trimming: 3 bases; J trimming: 3 bases; junction bases outside the gene matches: 4. Germline CDR1 is MNHNY and CDR2 is SVGAGI (reference sequence). The CDR3 is made up of 15 amino acids.

This chain links TRBV5-4 with TRBJ2-7, with 12 bases fitting TRBD2. Germline CDR1 SGHNT, CDR2 YYREEE (reference sequence). The CDR3 covers 15 residues. V trimming: 4 bases; J trimming: 2 bases; junction bases outside the gene matches: 4. As DNA, the CDR3 is TGTGCCAGCAGCCCTGGACTAGCGGGAACCTACGAGCAGTACTTC. Translated, it gives CASSPGLAGTYEQYF.

This clone appeared once. V is TRBV6-5 and J is TRBJ2-1; 10 nucleotides agree with TRBD2. The junction had 5 bases not matched to a gene; V was cut back by 5 bases and J by 4 bases. Looked up from germline, CDR1 is MNHEY and CDR2 is SVGAGI. This CDR3 region has 15 residues. The CDR3 region is CASSLSTSGYNEQFF. CDR3 bases: TGTGCCAGCAGTCTATCGACTAGCGGGTACAATGAGCAGTTCTTC.

The V gene is TRBV11-2, the J gene TRBJ1-6; D not resolved. V lost 6 bases, J lost 6 bases, and 15 bases lay in between. The CDR3 spans 15 residues. Germline-derived CDR1 and CDR2 are SGHAT and FQNNGV. For the CDR3, the DNA is TGTGCCAGCAGTCCAGCGGAGGTTCCTAATTCACCCCTCCACTTT. Translated: CASSPAEVPNSPLHF.

This chain connects TRBV5-5 to TRBJ2-3; D is perhaps TRBD2 (6 bases). The CDR3 loop spans 14 amino acids. Per germline, CDR1 SGHKS and CDR2 YYEKEE (reference sequence). V was clipped by 4 bases and J by 8 bases, with 17 bases between them. CDR3 residues: CASSLRDSPGTQYF. The CDR3 DNA follows: TGTGCCAGCAGCCTCCGGGACTCACCCGGTACGCAGTATTTT.

This clone appeared once. In nucleotides, the CDR3 is TGTGCCAGCAGCCTAGGACGGGAAACTGAAGCTTTCTTT. Translation: CASSLGRETEAFF. This rearrangement joins TRBV14 to TRBJ1-1, with D uncertain. Germline V CDR1 and CDR2: SGHDN, FVKESK. The ends were cut back, 4 bases at V and 5 bases at J, with 11 bases in the middle. The CDR3 contains 13 residues.

The gene calls are TRBV15 and TRBJ1-2, with 10 bases matching TRBD1. V was clipped by 0 bases and J by 2 bases; unmatched bases: 3. The germline CDR1 and CDR2 sequences are LNHNV and YYDKDF (reference sequence). The CDR3 length is 16 residues. The CDR3 is CATSRDGGQGNYGYTF. In DNA, the CDR3 is TGTGCCACCAGCAGAGATGGGGGACAGGGGAACTATGGCTACACCTTC.

This clone was detected a few times. The chain has TRBV7-2 and TRBJ1-3; the D is unclear. V was clipped by 3 bases and J by 0 bases, with 12 bases between them. The CDR3 spans 16 residues. Germline V lookup: CDR1 SGHTA, CDR2 FQGNSA. The CDR3 loop reads CASSFKPSFSGNTIYF. CDR3 DNA sequence: TGTGCCAGCAGCTTTAAGCCCTCTTTCTCTGGAAACACCATATATTTT.

V gene TRBV19 combines with J gene TRBJ2-7; 8 bases are a match to TRBD1. Per the germline V gene, CDR1 is LNHDA and CDR2 is SQIVND (reference sequence). The V gene end was trimmed by 3 bases and the J gene end by 6 bases; junction bases not matched to a gene: 4. This CDR3 has 13 residues. The CDR3 DNA follows: TGTGCCAGTAGTATGGACAGGGTCGGCGAGCAGTACTTC. It translates to CASSMDRVGEQYF.

The V and J genes are TRBV4-1 and TRBJ2-3, with 7 bases identical to TRBD2. The CDR3 loop spans 16 amino acids. V lost 0 bases, J lost 1 base, and 4 bases stayed unmatched. In germline, CDR1 is MGHRA, CDR2 YSYEKL. Here the CDR3 reads CASSQDRGSGTDTQYF. CDR3 bases: TGCGCCAGCAGCCAAGATCGCGGGAGCGGCACAGATACGCAGTATTTT.

The chain has TRBV7-2 and TRBJ2-7; D unclear. The CDR3 is made up of 13 amino acids. Per the germline V gene, CDR1 is SGHTA and CDR2 is FQGNSA. Trimming stripped 3 bases from V and 6 bases from J, with 12 bases between. CDR3 amino acids: CASSFKAIGEQYF. The CDR3 coding sequence is TGTGCCAGCAGCTTTAAAGCAATTGGCGAGCAGTACTTC.

The gene calls are TRBV29-1 and TRBJ1-3; perhaps TRBD1 as D (5 bases). CDR1 is SQVTM, CDR2 ANQGSEA, per germline. V was shortened by 5 bases and J by 4 bases, with 9 bases between the two germline ends. The CDR3 sequence is 12 residues long. Written as DNA, the CDR3 is TGCAGCGTTCAGGGTTCCGGAAACACCATATATTTT. It encodes CSVQGSGNTIYF. Looking up the rest from reference TRBV29-1 and TRBJ1-3 gives the full variable domain: SAVISQKPSRDICQRGTSLTIQCQVDSQVTMMFWYRQQPGQSLTLIATANQGSEATYESGFVIDKFPISRPNLTFSTLTVSNMSPEDSSIYLCSVQGSGNTIYFGEGSWLTVV.

The gene calls are TRBV18 and TRBJ2-7, with 9 bases matching TRBD1. This CDR3 spans 15 amino acids. Germline V gene lookup returns CDR1 KGHSH and CDR2 LQKENI. The junction had 4 bases not matched to a gene; V was cut back by 2 bases and J by 2 bases. CDR3 sequence reads: CASSPGQGRTYEQYF. The CDR3 DNA reads as TGTGCCAGCTCACCAGGACAGGGGCGTACCTACGAGCAGTACTTC.

Notes on this clone: Other DNA sequences in this specimen translate into the identical CDR3. The rearrangement links TRBV18 to TRBJ2-3, with 16 positions matching TRBD2. Germline CDR1 reads KGHSH; CDR2 reads LQKENI. The J segment lost 3 bases and the V segment lost 3 bases, leaving 3 bases of the junction unmatched. There are 17 residues in the CDR3. CDR3 coding DNA: TGTGCCAGCTCACCGGGACTAGCGGGAGGGTCTACAGATACGCAGTATTTT. Translating gives CASSPGLAGGSTDTQYF.

This clone was detected a few times. Distinct nucleotide sequences in the sample also encode this CDR3. This sequence joins TRBV7-2 and TRBJ2-7; 8 bases agree with TRBD1. CDR3 size: 13 residues. Germline V gene sequence: CDR1 SGHTA, CDR2 FQGNSA. The V gene end was trimmed by 3 bases and the J gene end by 3 bases; junction bases not matched to a gene: 1. This CDR3 is CASSLGTGYEQYF. In DNA, the CDR3 is TGTGCCAGCAGCTTGGGGACAGGCTACGAGCAGTACTTC. Combining the CDR3 with reference TRBV7-2 and TRBJ2-7 gives the whole variable domain GAGVSQSPSNKVTEKGKDVELRCDPISGHTALYWYRQSLGQGLEFLIYFQGNSAPDKSGLPSDRFSAERTGGSVSTLTIQRTQQEDSAVYLCASSLGTGYEQYFGPGTRLTVT.

The V and J genes are TRBV7-9 and TRBJ2-5; 12 nucleotides agree with TRBD1. CDR1 is SEHNR and CDR2 is FQNEAQ in the germline V gene (reference sequence). CDR3 length: 16 residues. The junction had 3 bases not matched to a gene; V was cut back by 0 bases and J by 4 bases. CDR3 coding DNA: TGTGCCAGCAGCTTAGCAAGGGACAGGGGGCGAGAGACCCAGTACTTC. Its translation: CASSLARDRGRETQYF. The whole variable domain, remainder taken from reference TRBV7-9 and TRBJ2-5, is DTGVSQNPRHKITKRGQNVTFRCDPISEHNRLYWYRQTLGQGPEFLTYFQNEAQLEKSRLLSDRFSAERPKGSFSTLEIQRTEQGDSAMYLCASSLARDRGRETQYFGPGTRLLVL.

This chain's CDR3 is CASSSRDRVKYEQYF. The DNA of the CDR3 is TGTGCCAGCAGTTCCCGGGACAGGGTAAAATACGAGCAGTACTTC. The chain uses TRBV6-6 and TRBJ2-7, with 9 positions matching TRBD1. The V gene end was trimmed by 4 bases and the J gene end by 4 bases; junction bases not matched to a gene: 8. The CDR3 length is 15 residues. Germline V gives CDR1 MNHNY, CDR2 SVGAGI (reference sequence).